One and the same sample provided the 3 T cell receptor beta chains below, sequenced in a study of spatial heterogeneity in lung cancer. A single record per CDR3 protein comes from TCRdb applying MiXCR to the 5' RACE reads. The table shows some 38,000 distinct CDR3 sequences, with around 7.5% occurring only once. Time point here: sample taken at primary tumor resection. Sequencing was performed on PBMCs, taken at surgery. The receptors come from a male donor with early-stage non-small cell lung cancer.

This clonotype was detected a few times. The CDR3 spells CASIFTGELFF. Written as DNA, the CDR3 is TGTGCCAGCATCTTCACCGGGGAGCTGTTTTTT. The V call is TRBV6-4, the J call TRBJ2-2; D is unclear. The CDR3 runs to 11 residues. The germline V and J ends were trimmed by 7 bases and 4 bases, with 4 bases remaining between them. Germline CDR1 reads MRHNA; CDR2 reads SNTAGT.

This clonotype was observed at least ten times. J is TRBJ1-5 and V is TRBV29-1; D remains unclear. This CDR3 has 12 amino acids. The germline CDR1 and CDR2 sequences are SQVTM and ANQGSEA. The V gene lost 4 bases and the J gene lost 2 bases, with 6 bases spanning the gap. CDR3 protein: CSVGIGNQPQHF. CDR3 bases: TGCAGCGTTGGCATTGGCAATCAGCCCCAGCATTTT.

This rearrangement joins TRBV29-1 to TRBJ1-1; D not certain. Trimming pared 5 bases from V and 1 base from J, leaving 8 bases between. In germline, CDR1 is SQVTM, CDR2 ANQGSEA. This CDR3 has 12 amino acids. The CDR3 DNA sequence: TGCAGCGTTTGGACTCAGAACACTGAAGCTTTCTTT. This encodes CSVWTQNTEAFF.